Listed below are T cell receptor beta chains from one sample, sequenced in a study of human CD8 memory T cell subsets. TCRdb re-called the 5' RACE reads; every CDR3 protein appears as one record, without DNA. In all, the sample yields some 10,000 distinct CDR3 sequences. Sequencing used CD8+ stem-like memory T cells (TSCM and TCM) sorted from PBMCs. These receptors all stem from a human donor in good health. Both conserved end residues are part of each CDR3. Each record gives: clone size, V gene, J gene, CDR3 protein. Rows may omit the clone size; those that give it use once, few, many or a size class.

>-|TRBV28|TRBJ1-1
CASSLLDSTQAFF
>-|TRBV2|TRBJ2-7
CASTPGQGRLHEQYF
>-|TRBV7-9|TRBJ1-2
CASSRATGEGYTF
>-|TRBV5-6|TRBJ1-6
CASSLAERGRGSPLHF
>-|TRBV7-9|TRBJ2-5
CASSLGPSLQETQYF
>-|TRBV7-3|TRBJ2-3
CASSPLAGSTDTQYF
>medium-sized|TRBV19|TRBJ1-1
CASSIVSDSMNTEAFF
>-|TRBV15|TRBJ2-7
CATSIGTGEAYEQYF
>-|TRBV12-3/TRBV12-4|TRBJ2-3
CASSLAGAADTQYF
>-|TRBV25-1|TRBJ2-1
CASSDYRAEQFF
>-|TRBV29-1|TRBJ2-1
CSVGVGVDSYNEQFF
>-|TRBV12-5|TRBJ1-1
CASANRDTEAFF
>-|TRBV2|TRBJ1-3
CASSVKGPGNTIYF
>-|TRBV4-2|TRBJ2-2
CASSLRARDGAGELFF
>-|TRBV3-1|TRBJ2-2
CASSQVDRTYTGELFF
>-|TRBV28|TRBJ1-1
CASSLQDGEAFF
>-|TRBV14|TRBJ2-7
CASSVVSGAFYEQYF
>-|TRBV28|TRBJ2-3
CASSFLGDLDTQYF
>-|TRBV7-8|TRBJ1-1
CASSLVSSMNTEAFF
>medium-sized|TRBV28|TRBJ2-1
CASSASGESYNEQFF
>-|TRBV7-9|TRBJ2-1
CASSLEGTSPYNEQFF
>-|TRBV7-3|TRBJ2-3
CASSLYGGPDTQYF
>-|TRBV6-4|TRBJ2-3
CASSPGGATDTQYF
>-|TRBV12-3/TRBV12-4|TRBJ2-7
CASSSPLAGGPNEQYF
>-|TRBV29-1|TRBJ2-7
CSVGLAGLYEQYF
>-|TRBV9|TRBJ2-2
CASSVERESGGELFF
>-|TRBV29-1|TRBJ2-7
CSVESRSGDYEQYF
>medium-sized|TRBV20-1|TRBJ2-1
CSAPLYNEQFF
>-|TRBV4-2|TRBJ1-2
CASSPGGSYGYTF
>-|TRBV5-1|TRBJ2-3
CASSPDSGTQYF
>medium-sized|TRBV7-3|TRBJ1-1
CASSLGQHTEAFF
>-|TRBV9|TRBJ2-7
CASSVAGQGSYEQYF
>-|TRBV6-4|TRBJ2-3
CASSGGGGTDTQYF
>-|TRBV14|TRBJ2-3
CASTSTGSTDTQYF
>-|TRBV15|TRBJ2-2
CATSRTDRDNTGELFF
>-|TRBV12-3/TRBV12-4|TRBJ1-5
CASSLHWDTNQPQHF
>-|TRBV29-1|TRBJ2-1
CSVDPPGNPSYNEQFF
>medium-sized|TRBV6-2/TRBV6-3|TRBJ2-1
CASSYLEKTSGRAVYNEQFF
>-|TRBV29-1|TRBJ1-2
CSVTGSGDGYTF
>-|TRBV11-1|TRBJ2-7
CASSLVGNRYEQYF
>-|TRBV21-1|TRBJ2-1
CATTDPREAEQFF
>medium-sized|TRBV20-1|TRBJ1-5
CSAPSRGRDQPQHF